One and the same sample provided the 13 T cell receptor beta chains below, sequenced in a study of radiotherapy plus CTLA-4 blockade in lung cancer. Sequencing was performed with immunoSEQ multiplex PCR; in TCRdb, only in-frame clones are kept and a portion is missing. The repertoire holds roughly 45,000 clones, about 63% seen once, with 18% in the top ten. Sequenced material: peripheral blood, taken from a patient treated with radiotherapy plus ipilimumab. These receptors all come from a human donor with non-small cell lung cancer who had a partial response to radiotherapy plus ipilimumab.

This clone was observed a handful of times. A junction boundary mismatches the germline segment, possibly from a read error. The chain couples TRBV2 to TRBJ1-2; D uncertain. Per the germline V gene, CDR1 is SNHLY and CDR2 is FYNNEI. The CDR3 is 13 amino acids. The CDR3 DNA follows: TGTGCCAGCAGTAGTACAAAGGACTATGGCTTCACCTTC. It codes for CASSSTKDYGFTF.

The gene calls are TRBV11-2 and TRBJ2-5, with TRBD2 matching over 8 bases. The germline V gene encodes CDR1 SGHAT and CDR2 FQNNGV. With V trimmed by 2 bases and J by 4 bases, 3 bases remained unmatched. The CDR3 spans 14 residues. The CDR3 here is CASSLSGGRETQYF. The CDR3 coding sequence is TGTGCCAGCAGCTTAAGCGGGGGCCGAGAGACCCAGTACTTC.

CDR3 residues: CASSWGLQGTVGSSYNEQFF. DNA of the CDR3: TGCGCCAGCAGCTGGGGACTTCAAGGTACCGTAGGGAGCTCCTACAATGAGCAGTTCTTC. The chain uses TRBV5-1 and TRBJ2-1; D possibly corresponds to TRBD2 (6 bases). Trimming removed 3 bases from V and 0 bases from J, with 25 bases in between. CDR1 is SGHRS, CDR2 YFSETQ, per germline. The CDR3 has 20 residues.

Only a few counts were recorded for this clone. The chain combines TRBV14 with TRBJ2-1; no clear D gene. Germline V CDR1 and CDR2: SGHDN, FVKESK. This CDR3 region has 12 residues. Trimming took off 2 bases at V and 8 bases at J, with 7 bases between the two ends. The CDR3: CASSQTSDEQFF. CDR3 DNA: TGTGCCAGCAGCCAAACCAGCGATGAGCAGTTCTTC.

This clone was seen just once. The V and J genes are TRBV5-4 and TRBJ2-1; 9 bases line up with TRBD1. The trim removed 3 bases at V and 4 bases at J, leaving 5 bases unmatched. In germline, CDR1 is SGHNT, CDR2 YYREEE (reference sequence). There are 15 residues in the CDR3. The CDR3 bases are TGTGCCAGCAGCTCTCGACAGGGGGGTTACAATGAGCAGTTCTTC. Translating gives CASSSRQGGYNEQFF.

CDR3 residues: CASSLATGGSTEAFF. In DNA, the CDR3 is TGTGCCAGCAGCTTAGCAACAGGGGGCTCGACTGAAGCTTTCTTT. V usage is TRBV7-9 and J usage is TRBJ1-1, with 9 positions matching TRBD1. After removal of 0 bases from V and 5 bases from J, the junction contained 4 bases not matched to a gene. In germline, CDR1 is SEHNR, CDR2 FQNEAQ (reference sequence). This CDR3 has 15 residues. The variable domain in full, completed from reference TRBV7-9 and TRBJ1-1, reads DTGVSQNPRHKITKRGQNVTFRCDPISEHNRLYWYRQTLGQGPEFLTYFQNEAQLEKSRLLSDRFSAERPKGSFSTLEIQRTEQGDSAMYLCASSLATGGSTEAFFGQGTRLTVV.

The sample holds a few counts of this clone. CDR3 loop: CASSVGGRYTF. The DNA for the CDR3 is TGTGCCAGCAGCGTTGGCGGGCGCTACACCTTC. This chain uses TRBV6-6 with TRBJ1-2; D not resolved. V was cut by 6 bases and J by 9 bases, with 11 bases left in between. This CDR3 spans 11 amino acids. Germline-derived CDR1 and CDR2 are MNHNY and SVGAGI (reference sequence).

CDR3 loop: CASSLGRVNEQYF. CDR3 nucleotides: TGTGCCAGCAGCTTGGGTCGGGTCAACGAGCAGTACTTC. This rearrangement joins TRBV5-6 to TRBJ2-7, with D uncertain. The V and J ends lost 0 bases and 5 bases respectively, with 9 bases between them. This CDR3 contains 13 residues. Germline V lookup: CDR1 SGHDT, CDR2 YYEEEE.

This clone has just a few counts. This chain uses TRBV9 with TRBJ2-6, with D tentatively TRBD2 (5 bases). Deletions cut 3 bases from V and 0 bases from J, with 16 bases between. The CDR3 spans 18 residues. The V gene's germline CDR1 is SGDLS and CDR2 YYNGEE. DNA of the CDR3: TGTGCCAGCAGCGCAGGACGCGTGAGGGTCTCTGGGGCCAACGTCCTGACTTTC. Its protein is CASSAGRVRVSGANVLTF. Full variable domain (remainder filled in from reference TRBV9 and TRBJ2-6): DSGVTQTPKHLITATGQRVTLRCSPRSGDLSVYWYQQSLDQGLQFLIQYYNGEERAKGNILERFSAQQFPDLHSELNLSSLELGDSALYFCASSAGRVRVSGANVLTFGAGSRLTVL.

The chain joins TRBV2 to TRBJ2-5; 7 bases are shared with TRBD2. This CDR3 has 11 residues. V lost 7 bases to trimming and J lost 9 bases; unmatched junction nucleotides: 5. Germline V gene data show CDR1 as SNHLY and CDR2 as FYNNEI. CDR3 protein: CASTKRGAQYF. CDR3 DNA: TGTGCCAGCACCAAACGGGGGGCCCAGTACTTC.

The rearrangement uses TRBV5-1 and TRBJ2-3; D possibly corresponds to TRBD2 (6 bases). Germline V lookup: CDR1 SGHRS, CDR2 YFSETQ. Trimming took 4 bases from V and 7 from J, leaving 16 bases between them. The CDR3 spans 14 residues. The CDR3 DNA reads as TGCGCCAGCAGCGAGGGAGGAAAGGGAAATACGCAGTATTTT. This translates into CASSEGGKGNTQYF.

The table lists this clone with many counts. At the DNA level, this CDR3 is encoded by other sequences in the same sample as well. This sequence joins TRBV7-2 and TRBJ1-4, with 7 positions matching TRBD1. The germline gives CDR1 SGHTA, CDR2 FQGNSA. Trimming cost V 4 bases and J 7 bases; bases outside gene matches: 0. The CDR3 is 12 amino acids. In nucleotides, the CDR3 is TGTGCCAGCAGCTCAGGGGGTGAAAAACTGTTTTTT. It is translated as CASSSGGEKLFF.

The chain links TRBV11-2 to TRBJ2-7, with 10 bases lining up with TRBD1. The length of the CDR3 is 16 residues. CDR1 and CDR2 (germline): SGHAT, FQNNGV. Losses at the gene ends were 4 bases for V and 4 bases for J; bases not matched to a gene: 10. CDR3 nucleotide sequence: TGTGCCAGCAGCTCCATAGGGACAGGGGCGAGATACGAGCAGTACTTC. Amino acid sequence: CASSSIGTGARYEQYF.